The TCR beta chain described here comes from a study of cytomegalovirus exposure and HLA in healthy donors. Whole-study findings and limits: High sensitivity and specificity were reportedly achieved when the classifier diagnosed cytomegalovirus status.

For this clone: Its antigen is unidentified.

The PCR contained 60 Vbeta and 13 Jbeta primers. Repertoires were generated with immunoSEQ multiplex PCR, while TCRdb's copy carries only in-frame clones and drops some. The sample comprises some 210,000 clones, approximately 80% of which are singletons, and 10% rests with the top ten. This TCR came from a woman between 50 and 59 years old in good health and CMV-seropositive. Sequencing was performed on PBMCs.

CDR3 sequence: CASSEMAGTGSPLHF. The DNA of the CDR3 is TGTGCCAGCAGTGAAATGGCGGGGACTGGTTCACCCCTCCACTTT. The rearrangement joins TRBV6-1 to TRBJ1-6; tentatively, D is TRBD1 (5 bases). V lost 2 bases to trimming and J lost 9 bases, with 14 bases between them. Per germline, CDR1 MNHNS and CDR2 SASEGT. CDR3 length equals 15 residues.